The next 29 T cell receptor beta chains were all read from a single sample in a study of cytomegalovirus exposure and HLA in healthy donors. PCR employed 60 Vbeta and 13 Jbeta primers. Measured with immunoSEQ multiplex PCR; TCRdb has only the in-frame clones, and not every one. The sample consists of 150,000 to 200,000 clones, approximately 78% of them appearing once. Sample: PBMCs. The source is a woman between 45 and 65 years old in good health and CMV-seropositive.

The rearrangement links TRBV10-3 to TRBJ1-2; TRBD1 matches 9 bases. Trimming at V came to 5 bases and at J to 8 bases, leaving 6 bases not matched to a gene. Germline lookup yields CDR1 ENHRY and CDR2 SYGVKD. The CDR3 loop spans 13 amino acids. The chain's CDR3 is CAISLQGAGGYTF. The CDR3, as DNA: TGTGCCATCAGTCTACAGGGGGCGGGAGGCTACACCTTC.

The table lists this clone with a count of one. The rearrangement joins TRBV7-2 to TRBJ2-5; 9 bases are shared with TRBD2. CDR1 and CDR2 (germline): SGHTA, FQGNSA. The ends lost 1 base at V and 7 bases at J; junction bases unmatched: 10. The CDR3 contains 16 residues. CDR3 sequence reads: CASSLGASGALGTQYF. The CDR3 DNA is TGTGCCAGCAGCTTAGGGGCTAGCGGGGCCCTGGGGACCCAGTACTTC.

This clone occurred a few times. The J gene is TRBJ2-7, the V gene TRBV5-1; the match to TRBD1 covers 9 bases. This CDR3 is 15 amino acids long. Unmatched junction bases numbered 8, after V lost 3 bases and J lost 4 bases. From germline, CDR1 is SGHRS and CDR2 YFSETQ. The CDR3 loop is CASSSSGTGIYEQYF. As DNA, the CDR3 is TGCGCCAGCAGCTCTTCCGGGACAGGGATTTACGAGCAGTACTTC.

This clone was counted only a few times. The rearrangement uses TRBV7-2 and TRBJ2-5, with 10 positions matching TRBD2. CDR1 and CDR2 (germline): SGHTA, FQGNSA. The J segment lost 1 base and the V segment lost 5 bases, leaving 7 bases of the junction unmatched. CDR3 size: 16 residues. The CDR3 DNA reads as TGTGCCAGCAGCACCAACGGACTAGCGGTCCAAGAGACCCAGTACTTC. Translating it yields CASSTNGLAVQETQYF.

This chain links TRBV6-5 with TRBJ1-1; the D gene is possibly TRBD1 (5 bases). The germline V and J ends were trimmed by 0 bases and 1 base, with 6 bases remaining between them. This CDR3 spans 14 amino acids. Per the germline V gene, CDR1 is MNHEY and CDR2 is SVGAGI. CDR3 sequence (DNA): TGTGCCAGCAGTTACTCGCAGGGGAACACTGAAGCTTTCTTT. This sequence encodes CASSYSQGNTEAFF.

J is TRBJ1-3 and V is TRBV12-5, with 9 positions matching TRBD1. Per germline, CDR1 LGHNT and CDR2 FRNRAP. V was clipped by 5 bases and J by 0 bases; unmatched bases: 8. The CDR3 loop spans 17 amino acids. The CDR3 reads CASGGTQGASSGNTIYF. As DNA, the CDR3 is TGTGCTAGTGGTGGGACACAGGGGGCGAGCTCTGGAAACACCATATATTTT. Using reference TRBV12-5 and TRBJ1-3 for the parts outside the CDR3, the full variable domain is DARVTQTPRHKVTEMGQEVTMRCQPILGHNTVFWYRQTMMQGLELLAYFRNRAPLDDSGMPKDRFSAEMPDATLATLKIQPSEPRDSAVYFCASGGTQGASSGNTIYFGEGSWLTVV.

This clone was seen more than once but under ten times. CDR3 nucleotides: TGCGCCAGCAGCCAAGGGACGGACATTAATTCACCCCTCCACTTT. This codes for CASSQGTDINSPLHF. This rearrangement joins TRBV4-1 to TRBJ1-6; D perhaps matches TRBD1 (5 bases). V shed 1 base and J shed 6 bases, with 10 bases lying between them. This CDR3 spans 15 amino acids. Per germline, CDR1 MGHRA and CDR2 YSYEKL.

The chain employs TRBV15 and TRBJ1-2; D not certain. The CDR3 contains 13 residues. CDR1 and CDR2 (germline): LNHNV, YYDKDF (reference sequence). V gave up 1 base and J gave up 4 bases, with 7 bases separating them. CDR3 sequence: CATSRGNSYGYTF. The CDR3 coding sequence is TGTGCCACCAGCAGAGGGAACAGCTATGGCTACACCTTC.

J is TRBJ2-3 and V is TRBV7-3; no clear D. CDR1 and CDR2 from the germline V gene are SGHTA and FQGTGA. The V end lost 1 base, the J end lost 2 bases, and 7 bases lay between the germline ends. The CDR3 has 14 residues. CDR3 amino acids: CASSLSGYTDTQYF. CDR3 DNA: TGTGCCAGCAGCTTAAGCGGATACACAGATACGCAGTATTTT.

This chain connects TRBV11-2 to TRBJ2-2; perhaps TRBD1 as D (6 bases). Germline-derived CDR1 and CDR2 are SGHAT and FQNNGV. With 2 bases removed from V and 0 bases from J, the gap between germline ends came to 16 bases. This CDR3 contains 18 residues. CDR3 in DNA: TGTGCCAGCAGCTTATATCGTGGGACATACTCGAACACCGGGGAGCTGTTTTTT. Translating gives CASSLYRGTYSNTGELFF.

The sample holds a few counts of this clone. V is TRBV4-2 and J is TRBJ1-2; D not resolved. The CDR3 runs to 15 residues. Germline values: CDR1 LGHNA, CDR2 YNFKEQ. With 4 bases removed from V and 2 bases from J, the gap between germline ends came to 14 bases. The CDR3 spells CASSPLSKSNYGYTF. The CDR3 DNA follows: TGTGCCAGCAGCCCCCTAAGTAAGTCCAACTATGGCTACACCTTC.

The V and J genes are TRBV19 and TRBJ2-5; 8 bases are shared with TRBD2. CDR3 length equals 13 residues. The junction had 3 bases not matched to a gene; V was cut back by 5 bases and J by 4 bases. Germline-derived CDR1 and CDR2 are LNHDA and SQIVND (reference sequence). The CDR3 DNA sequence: TGTGCCAGTAGTGTGACTAGCGTAGAGACCCAGTACTTC. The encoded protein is CASSVTSVETQYF.

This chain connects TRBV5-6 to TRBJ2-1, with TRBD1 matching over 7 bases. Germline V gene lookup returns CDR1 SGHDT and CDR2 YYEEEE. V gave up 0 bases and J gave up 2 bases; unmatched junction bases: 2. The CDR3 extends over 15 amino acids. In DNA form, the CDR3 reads TGTGCCAGCAGCTTGGTCCAGGGGGCCTACAATGAGCAGTTCTTC. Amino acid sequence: CASSLVQGAYNEQFF.

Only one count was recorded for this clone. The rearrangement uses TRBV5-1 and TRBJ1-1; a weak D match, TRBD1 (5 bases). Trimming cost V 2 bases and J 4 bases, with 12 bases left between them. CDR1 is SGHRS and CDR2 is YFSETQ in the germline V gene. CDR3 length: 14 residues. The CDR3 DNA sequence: TGCGCCAGCAGCTTAGAAGGGGTAGGCACTGAAGCTTTCTTT. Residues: CASSLEGVGTEAFF.

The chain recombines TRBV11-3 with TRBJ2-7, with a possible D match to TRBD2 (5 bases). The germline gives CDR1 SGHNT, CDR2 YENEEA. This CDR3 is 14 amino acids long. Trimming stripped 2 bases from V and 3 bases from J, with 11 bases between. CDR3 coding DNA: TGTGCCAGCAGCTTAACGGACTTTATCTACGAGCAGTACTTC. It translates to CASSLTDFIYEQYF.

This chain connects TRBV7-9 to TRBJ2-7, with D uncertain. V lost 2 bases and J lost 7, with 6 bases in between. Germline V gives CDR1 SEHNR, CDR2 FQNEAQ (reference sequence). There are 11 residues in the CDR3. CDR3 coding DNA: TGTGCCAGCAGCTTAATGTCAGAGCAGTACTTC. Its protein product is CASSLMSEQYF.

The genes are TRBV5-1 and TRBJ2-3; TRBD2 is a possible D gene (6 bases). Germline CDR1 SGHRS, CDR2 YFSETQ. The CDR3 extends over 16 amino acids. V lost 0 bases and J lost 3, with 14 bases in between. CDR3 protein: CASSLGQGGVTDTQYF. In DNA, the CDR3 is TGCGCCAGCAGCTTGGGGCAGGGCGGGGTAACAGATACGCAGTATTTT.

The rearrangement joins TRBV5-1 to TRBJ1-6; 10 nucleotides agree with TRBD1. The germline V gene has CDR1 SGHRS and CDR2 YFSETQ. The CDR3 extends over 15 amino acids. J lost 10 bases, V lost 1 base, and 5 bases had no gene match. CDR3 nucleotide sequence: TGCGCCAGCAGCTTGATGGACAGGGGGGGCTCACCCCTCCACTTT. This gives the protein CASSLMDRGGSPLHF.

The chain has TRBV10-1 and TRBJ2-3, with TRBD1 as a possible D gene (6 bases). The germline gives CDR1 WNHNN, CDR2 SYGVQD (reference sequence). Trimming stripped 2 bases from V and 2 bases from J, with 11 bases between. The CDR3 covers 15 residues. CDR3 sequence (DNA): TGCGCCAGCAGTGAGGCCACAGGGCCCACAGATACGCAGTATTTT. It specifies CASSEATGPTDTQYF.

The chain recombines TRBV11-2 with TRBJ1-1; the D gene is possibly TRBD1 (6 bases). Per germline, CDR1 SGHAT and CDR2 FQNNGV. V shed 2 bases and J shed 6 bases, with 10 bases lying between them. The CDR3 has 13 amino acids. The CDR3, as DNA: TGTGCCAGCAGCTTAAACAGGGTATCTGAAGCTTTCTTT. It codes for CASSLNRVSEAFF.

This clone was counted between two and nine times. In DNA, the CDR3 is TGCGCCAGCAGCCAAGATTCTAGCGGGGGATCACAGGATACGCAGTATTTT. Protein: CASSQDSSGGSQDTQYF. The V call is TRBV4-1, the J call TRBJ2-3, with 10 bases matching TRBD2. Looked up from germline, CDR1 is MGHRA and CDR2 is YSYEKL. The V gene end was trimmed by 0 bases and the J gene end by 6 bases; junction bases not matched to a gene: 9. The length of the CDR3 is 17 residues.

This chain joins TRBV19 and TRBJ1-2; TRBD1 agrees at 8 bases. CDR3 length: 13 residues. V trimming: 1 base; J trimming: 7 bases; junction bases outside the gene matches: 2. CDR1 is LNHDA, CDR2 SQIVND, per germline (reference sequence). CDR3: CASSIGQGPGYTF. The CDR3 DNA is TGTGCCAGTAGTATAGGACAGGGGCCTGGCTACACCTTC. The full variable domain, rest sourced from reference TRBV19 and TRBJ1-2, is DGGITQSPKYLFRKEGQNVTLSCEQNLNHDAMYWYRQDPGQGLRLIYYSQIVNDFQKGDIAEGYSVSREKKESFPLTVTSAQKNPTAFYLCASSIGQGPGYTFGSGTRLTVV.

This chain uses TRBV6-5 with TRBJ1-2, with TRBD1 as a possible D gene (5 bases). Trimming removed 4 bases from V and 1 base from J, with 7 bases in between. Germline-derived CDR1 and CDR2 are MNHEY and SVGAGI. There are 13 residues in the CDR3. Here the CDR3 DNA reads TGTGCCAGCAGTTTCAGGGTTAACTATGGCTACACCTTC. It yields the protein CASSFRVNYGYTF.

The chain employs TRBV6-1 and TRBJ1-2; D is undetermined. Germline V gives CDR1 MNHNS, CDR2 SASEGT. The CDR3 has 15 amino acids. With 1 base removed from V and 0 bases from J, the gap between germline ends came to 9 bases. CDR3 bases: TGTGCCAGCAGTGAAGGTGGGCTTTCTAACTATGGCTACACCTTC. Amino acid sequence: CASSEGGLSNYGYTF.

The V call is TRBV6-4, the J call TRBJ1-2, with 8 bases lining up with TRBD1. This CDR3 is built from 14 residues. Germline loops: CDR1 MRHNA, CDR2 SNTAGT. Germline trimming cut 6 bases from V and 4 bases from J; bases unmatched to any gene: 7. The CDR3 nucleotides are TGTGCCAGCAGCCGTAGTGGACAGGGCTATGGCTACACCTTC. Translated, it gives CASSRSGQGYGYTF.

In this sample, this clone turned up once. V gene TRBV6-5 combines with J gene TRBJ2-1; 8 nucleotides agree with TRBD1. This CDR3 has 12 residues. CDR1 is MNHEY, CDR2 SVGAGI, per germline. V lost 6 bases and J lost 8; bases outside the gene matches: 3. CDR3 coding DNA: TGTGCCAGCAGCACGACAGGGGATGAGCAGTTCTTC. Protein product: CASSTTGDEQFF.

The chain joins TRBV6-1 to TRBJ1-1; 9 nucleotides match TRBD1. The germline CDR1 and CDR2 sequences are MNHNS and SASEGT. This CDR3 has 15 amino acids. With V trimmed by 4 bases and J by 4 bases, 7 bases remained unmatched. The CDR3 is CASSAKTGGVTEAFF. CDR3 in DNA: TGTGCCAGCAGTGCAAAGACAGGGGGGGTCACTGAAGCTTTCTTT.

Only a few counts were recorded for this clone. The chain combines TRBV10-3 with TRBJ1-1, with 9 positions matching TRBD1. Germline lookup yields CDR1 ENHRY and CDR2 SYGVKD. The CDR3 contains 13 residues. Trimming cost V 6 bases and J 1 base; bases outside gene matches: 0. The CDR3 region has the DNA TGTGCCATCAGACAGGGGGCGAACACTGAAGCTTTCTTT. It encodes CAIRQGANTEAFF.

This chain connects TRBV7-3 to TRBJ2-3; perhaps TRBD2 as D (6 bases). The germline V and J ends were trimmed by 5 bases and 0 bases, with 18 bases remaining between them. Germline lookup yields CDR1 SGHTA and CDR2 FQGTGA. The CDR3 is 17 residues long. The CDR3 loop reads CASSPAHGGTSTDTQYF. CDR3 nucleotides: TGTGCCAGCAGCCCCGCCCACGGCGGGACCAGCACAGATACGCAGTATTTT.